This T cell receptor (beta chain) stems from a study of blood T cell repertoires in COVID-19. Study-wide background: Sample material is recorded as cDNA or gDNA derived from T cells, B-cell-depleted T cells, or PBMCs.

In the original processing: Estimated nucleated cell counts came from reference gene primer amplification. The data were produced by immunoSEQ multiplex PCR, yet TCRdb's version contains in-frame clones alone and is incomplete. Clone size and the V and J calls come from that table; the DNA yielded D and trimming. Of 250,000 or so clones detected, 85% to 90% appear once; the ten largest clones hold 0.9% to 1%. Germline CDR1 reads KGHSH; CDR2 reads LQKENI. V lost 2 bases to trimming and J lost 13 bases, with 9 bases between them. The CDR3 consists of 12 residues. This clone was seen more than once but under ten times.

The chain joins TRBV18 to TRBJ1-6; D gene ambiguous. The sequencing input was peripheral blood. The TCR comes from a woman in her 40s who had recovered from COVID-19. The CDR3 DNA reads as TGTGCCAGCTCACCAGGTCTGGCTCCCCTCCACTTT. This gives the protein CASSPGLAPLHF.